Given below is one T cell receptor beta chain in context. Its antigen remains unidentified. This entry is derived from a study of CD8 T cells in ankylosing spondylitis. Study-wide findings and caveats: Researchers report that disease-linked clones proved CD8+ and relatively rare in peripheral blood. Reactive arthritis synovial fluid and blood were previously reported to contain some motif variants. Characteristic, it appeared, of ankylosing spondylitis blood was a TCR beta motif of about eight highly homologous variants.

After removal of 6 bases from V and 0 bases from J, the junction contained 5 bases not matched to a gene. Germline lookup yields CDR1 MNHEY and CDR2 SVGEGT. This CDR3 is 15 amino acids long. TCRdb reprocessed the 5' RACE reads with MiXCR, giving one entry per CDR3 protein. The profile shows roughly 700,000 distinct CDR3 sequences, roughly 19% of them singletons. The rearrangement joins TRBV6-2 or TRBV6-3 to TRBJ2-3; 8 bases agree with TRBD2. This clonotype originated in a male donor with ankylosing spondylitis. The specimen sequenced was blood, either unsorted or a sorted T cell fraction (not recorded which). DNA for the CDR3: TGTGCCAGCAGAAGCGGGGGAACTAGCACAGATACGCAGTATTTT. Translation gives CASRSGGTSTDTQYF.